What follows are 25 T cell receptor beta chains derived from one specimen sequenced in a study of technical replicates of blood from several donors. TCRdb keeps only in-frame clones here, not all; method: immunoSEQ multiplex PCR. The sample yields about 53,000 clones, approximately 86% seen once. What was sequenced was PBMCs. Receptors originate from a human donor in good health. Some clones in this sample may be carry-over from other donors' samples.

This chain links TRBV9 with TRBJ1-4, with 8 positions matching TRBD1. CDR3 length equals 17 residues. Germline V gene data show CDR1 as SGDLS and CDR2 as YYNGEE. After removal of 2 bases from V and 3 bases from J, the junction contained 9 bases not matched to a gene. DNA of the CDR3: TGTGCCAGCAGCGTCCGGGACAGGTCCCTTGCTAATGAAAAACTGTTTTTT. This translates into CASSVRDRSLANEKLFF.

V is TRBV10-3 and J is TRBJ2-7; 7 bases line up with TRBD1. Trimming took 11 bases from V and 1 from J; bases not matched to a gene: 17. The CDR3 spans 16 residues. Germline assignment: CDR1 ENHRY and CDR2 SYGVKD. Here the CDR3 reads CASSHLGTASSYEQYF. As DNA, the CDR3 is TGTGCCTCATCTCACCTCGGGACAGCCTCATCCTACGAGCAGTACTTC.

The chain links TRBV19 to TRBJ2-2; weak D call: TRBD1 (5 bases). This CDR3 spans 15 amino acids. The V and J ends lost 7 bases and 3 bases respectively, with 15 bases between them. Germline-derived CDR1 and CDR2 are LNHDA and SQIVND (reference sequence). CDR3 nucleotides: TGTGCCAGTATCGACAGCAGGGCGTACACCGGGGAGCTGTTTTTT. It yields the protein CASIDSRAYTGELFF.

The count of this clone is one. The chain employs TRBV7-8 and TRBJ1-2; D gene unclear. Germline values: CDR1 SGHVS, CDR2 FQNEAQ. V lost 2 bases and J 4 bases, leaving 5 bases between the germline ends. The CDR3 extends over 12 amino acids. The DNA for the CDR3 is TGTGCCAGCAGCTTACCGGGCTATGGCTACACCTTC. Amino acid sequence: CASSLPGYGYTF. Filled out from reference TRBV7-8 and TRBJ1-2, the complete variable domain reads GAGVSQSPRYKVAKRGQDVALRCDPISGHVSLFWYQQALGQGPEFLTYFQNEAQLDKSGLPSDRFFAERPEGSVSTLKIQRTQQEDSAVYLCASSLPGYGYTFGSGTRLTVV.

This clone was detected once. CDR3 region: CASSDTTSGGSSYNEQFF. The CDR3 nucleotides read TGTGCCAGCAGTGACACCACTAGCGGGGGGTCCTCCTACAATGAGCAGTTCTTC. The chain uses TRBV6-4 and TRBJ2-1, with 12 positions matching TRBD2. Per germline, CDR1 MRHNA and CDR2 SNTAGT. The CDR3 totals 18 residues. V lost 2 bases and J lost 0; bases outside the gene matches: 5.

The rearrangement links TRBV12-5 to TRBJ1-2; 10 positions match TRBD1. This CDR3 spans 14 amino acids. The germline CDR1 and CDR2 sequences are LGHNT and FRNRAP. V lost 6 bases to trimming and J lost 5 bases; unmatched junction nucleotides: 6. CDR3 residues: CASGGDRGTYGYTF. The CDR3 DNA reads as TGTGCTAGTGGGGGGGACAGGGGCACTTATGGCTACACCTTC. The whole variable domain, remainder taken from reference TRBV12-5 and TRBJ1-2, is DARVTQTPRHKVTEMGQEVTMRCQPILGHNTVFWYRQTMMQGLELLAYFRNRAPLDDSGMPKDRFSAEMPDATLATLKIQPSEPRDSAVYFCASGGDRGTYGYTFGSGTRLTVV.

This clone was seen just once. The chain recombines TRBV7-9 with TRBJ2-5; 7 positions match TRBD2. The CDR3 loop spans 14 amino acids. The V and J ends lost 5 bases and 1 base, in that order; junction bases with no gene match: 4. The germline CDR1 and CDR2 sequences are SEHNR and FQNEAQ (reference sequence). CDR3 loop: CASSLSGTQETQYF. Written as DNA, the CDR3 is TGTGCCAGCAGCCTAAGCGGGACCCAAGAGACCCAGTACTTC.

The chain is built from TRBV7-3 and TRBJ2-7; D may be TRBD1 (6 bases). CDR1 is SGHTA, CDR2 FQGTGA, per germline. Trimming took off 5 bases at V and 3 bases at J, with 11 bases between the two ends. This CDR3 has 13 residues. In DNA form, the CDR3 reads TGTGCCAGCAGCCAGGGGCCCTACTACGAGCAGTACTTC. Its translation: CASSQGPYYEQYF.

This chain connects TRBV4-2 to TRBJ2-7; 10 bases map to TRBD2. Germline V lookup: CDR1 LGHNA, CDR2 YNFKEQ. This CDR3 region has 16 residues. V lost 0 bases to trimming and J lost 2 bases; unmatched junction nucleotides: 4. CDR3 sequence (DNA): TGTGCCAGCAGCCAAGATGTCAGCGGGAGGGCCTACGAGCAGTACTTC. It translates to CASSQDVSGRAYEQYF.

The chain combines TRBV7-9 with TRBJ1-2; D remains ambiguous. The V end lost 5 bases, the J end lost 4 bases, and 11 bases lay between the germline ends. Germline-derived CDR1 and CDR2 are SEHNR and FQNEAQ (reference sequence). The CDR3 is 13 residues long. CDR3 protein: CASSPLFSYGYTF. The CDR3 DNA reads TGTGCCAGCAGCCCCCTTTTCTCCTATGGCTACACCTTC.

This sequence joins TRBV9 and TRBJ2-1; 11 bases fit TRBD2. Trimming removed 4 bases from V and 4 bases from J; junction bases left unmatched: 13. The germline CDR1 and CDR2 sequences are SGDLS and YYNGEE. The CDR3 sequence is 18 residues long. CDR3 sequence (DNA): TGTGCCAGCAGCAAAGTAGGATCCGGGACTAGCGGTTACAATGAGCAGTTCTTC. Residues: CASSKVGSGTSGYNEQFF. Filled out from reference TRBV9 and TRBJ2-1, the complete variable domain reads DSGVTQTPKHLITATGQRVTLRCSPRSGDLSVYWYQQSLDQGLQFLIQYYNGEERAKGNILERFSAQQFPDLHSELNLSSLELGDSALYFCASSKVGSGTSGYNEQFFGPGTRLTVL.

The CDR3 region is CASRSGGLLYNEQFF. CDR3 coding DNA: TGTGCCAGCAGAAGCGGGGGGCTCCTATACAATGAGCAGTTCTTC. The V call is TRBV5-8, the J call TRBJ2-1; 9 bases are a match to TRBD2. There are 15 residues in the CDR3. CDR1 SGHTS and CDR2 YDEGEE come from the germline V gene. V shed 5 bases, J shed 4 bases, and the junction held 7 bases outside the gene matches. The full variable domain, rest sourced from reference TRBV5-8 and TRBJ2-1, is EAGVTQSPTHLIKTRGQQATLRCSPISGHTSVYWYQQALGLGLQFLLWYDEGEERNRGNFPPRFSGRQFPNYSSELNVNALELEDSALYLCASRSGGLLYNEQFFGPGTRLTVL.

The chain links TRBV5-1 to TRBJ1-1; a possible D gene is TRBD1 (5 bases). Deletions cut 9 bases from V and 0 bases from J, with 15 bases between. Germline V gene sequence: CDR1 SGHRS, CDR2 YFSETQ. The CDR3 has 14 residues. CDR3 region: CATRVGDMNTEAFF. DNA of the CDR3: TGCGCCACCAGGGTGGGAGATATGAACACTGAAGCTTTCTTT.

The chain joins TRBV6-5 to TRBJ2-3; 7 nucleotides agree with TRBD2. V shed 5 bases and J 9 bases; nucleotides not matched to a gene: 5. The CDR3 consists of 12 residues. Germline loops: CDR1 MNHEY, CDR2 SVGAGI. CDR3 nucleotide sequence: TGTGCCAGCAGTCTCCGTAGCGGGACGCAGTATTTT. This codes for CASSLRSGTQYF.

The chain joins TRBV4-1 to TRBJ2-7, with TRBD2 identical over 12 bases. The germline V gene encodes CDR1 MGHRA and CDR2 YSYEKL. There are 15 residues in the CDR3. The trim removed 4 bases at V and 6 bases at J, leaving 7 bases unmatched. In DNA form, the CDR3 reads TGCGCCAGCAGCCGCGGACTAGCGGGGTTCGCCGAGCAGTACTTC. It specifies CASSRGLAGFAEQYF.

The CDR3 DNA follows: TGCGCCAGCAGTCCTCCGAGAGGTGCTGAAGCTTTCTTT. This translates into CASSPPRGAEAFF. The rearrangement uses TRBV4-1 and TRBJ1-1, with D unclear. The ends were cut back, 6 bases at V and 6 bases at J, with 14 bases in the middle. The CDR3 extends over 13 amino acids. Per the germline V gene, CDR1 is MGHRA and CDR2 is YSYEKL.

This sequence joins TRBV18 and TRBJ1-1; 8 bases agree with TRBD1. Germline CDR1 KGHSH, CDR2 LQKENI. V was clipped by 3 bases and J by 3 bases; unmatched bases: 3. This CDR3 has 14 residues. The CDR3 coding sequence is TGTGCCAGCTCACCCACGACAGGGGACACTGAAGCTTTCTTT. It specifies CASSPTTGDTEAFF.

V gene TRBV30 combines with J gene TRBJ2-7; TRBD1 matches at 7 bases. The CDR3 runs to 14 residues. Trimming took 3 bases from V and 2 from J; bases not matched to a gene: 7. Per germline, CDR1 GTSNPN and CDR2 SVGIG (reference sequence). The CDR3: CAWSAGTATYEQYF. The CDR3 DNA reads TGTGCCTGGAGCGCCGGGACAGCCACCTACGAGCAGTACTTC.

The chain is built from TRBV7-9 and TRBJ1-5; D is perhaps TRBD1 (6 bases). Trimming stripped 4 bases from V and 1 base from J, with 11 bases between. This CDR3 has 15 residues. The germline CDR1 and CDR2 sequences are SEHNR and FQNEAQ (reference sequence). The CDR3: CASSSPGHSNQPQHF. Here the CDR3 DNA reads TGTGCCAGCAGCTCTCCGGGACACAGCAATCAGCCCCAGCATTTT.

This chain links TRBV6-6 with TRBJ1-1; 11 bases agree with TRBD1. Germline V gene data show CDR1 as MNHNY and CDR2 as SVGAGI (reference sequence). V dropped 5 bases and J dropped 5; count of bases not matched to a gene: 7. CDR3 length: 15 residues. CDR3 loop: CASSDPGQGETEAFF. The CDR3 nucleotides are TGTGCCAGCAGTGATCCGGGACAGGGGGAAACTGAAGCTTTCTTT.

The CDR3 reads CASSFNPKGLAGGTDTQYF. The CDR3 coding sequence is TGCGCCAGCAGCTTTAATCCTAAGGGACTAGCGGGGGGCACAGATACGCAGTATTTT. The chain is built from TRBV5-1 and TRBJ2-3; TRBD2 matches 14 bases. Germline assignment: CDR1 SGHRS and CDR2 YFSETQ. This CDR3 is built from 19 residues. The J segment lost 1 base and the V segment lost 2 bases, leaving 9 bases of the junction unmatched.

The chain is built from TRBV18 and TRBJ2-2, with 11 bases identical to TRBD2. V gave up 4 bases and J gave up 2 bases; unmatched junction bases: 3. Germline-derived CDR1 and CDR2 are KGHSH and LQKENI. This CDR3 is 16 amino acids long. The CDR3 loop reads CASSQTSGANTGELFF. The DNA for the CDR3 is TGTGCCAGCTCACAGACTAGCGGGGCTAACACCGGGGAGCTGTTTTTT.

The chain couples TRBV16 to TRBJ2-3, with TRBD2 matching over 14 bases. Germline lookup yields CDR1 KGHSY and CDR2 FQNENV. This CDR3 region has 15 residues. J gave up 9 bases and V 4 bases, and 6 bases lay outside the gene matches. The CDR3 loop is CASSLLGTSGGTQYF. The CDR3 DNA reads TGTGCCAGCAGCCTCCTCGGGACTAGCGGGGGCACGCAGTATTTT. Variable domain in full (rest from reference TRBV16 and TRBJ2-3): GEEVAQTPKHLVRGEGQKAKLYCAPIKGHSYVFWYQQVLKNEFKFLISFQNENVFDETGMPKERFSAKCLPNSPCSLEIQATKLEDSAVYFCASSLLGTSGGTQYFGPGTRLTVL.

The CDR3 DNA is TGTGCCAGCAGCTTAACGCTGGCGGGGGGGTTGGAAACCCAGTACTTC. This gives the protein CASSLTLAGGLETQYF. The chain joins TRBV7-6 to TRBJ2-5; the match to TRBD2 covers 9 bases. The junction had 12 bases not matched to a gene; V was cut back by 2 bases and J by 8 bases. CDR3 size: 16 residues. Germline CDR1 reads SGHVS; CDR2 reads FNYEAQ.

This chain connects TRBV7-2 to TRBJ1-2, with 9 bases aligning to TRBD1. The germline V gene has CDR1 SGHTA and CDR2 FQGNSA. CDR3 length: 17 amino acids. The J segment lost 1 base and the V segment lost 1 base, leaving 7 bases of the junction unmatched. CDR3 DNA sequence: TGTGCCAGCAGCTTAGGACCAGGGACAGGGAATAACTATGGCTACACCTTC. This codes for CASSLGPGTGNNYGYTF.